In this sample, the clone carrying this TCR beta chain turned up a few times. One end of the junction fails to match germline, which may point to a read error. The researchers produced TCR beta cDNA from 500 to 550 ng total RNA with a constant-region primer. Slightly modified ARM-PCR served as the procedure for the TCR beta libraries. These libraries came from three rounds of nested multiplex PCR. With TRBV1-TRBV30 forward primers and a C-beta reverse primer, the first two PCR rounds were run for roughly 10 cycles each. TCRdb itself ran the multiplex PCR reads through MiXCR, one entry per CDR3 protein. The sample holds tens of thousands of distinct CDR3 sequences, 72% seen once. The approximately 20-31 mg bulk tissue piece was not sorted before simultaneous RNA and DNA extraction. The source of the sample is a study of tumor-infiltrating lymphocytes in primary liver carcinoma. The germline V gene encodes CDR1 SGHDT and CDR2 YYEEEE. The length of the CDR3 is 14 residues.

Sequenced material: liver tumor tissue from sampling region 1. Described subset: tumor region T1, superior pole. This receptor was taken from a man aged 40-55 years with primary liver carcinoma and hepatitis B virus infection. The V gene is TRBV5-6, the J gene TRBJ2-5; D uncertain. The CDR3 DNA follows: TGTGCCAGCAGCTTGTTCGGCGAGGAAGAGACCCAGTATTTC. Encoded protein: CASSLFGEEETQYF. The complete variable domain, with remaining parts taken from reference TRBV5-6 and TRBJ2-5, reads DAGVTQSPTHLIKTRGQQVTLRCSPKSGHDTVSWYQQALGQGPQFIFQYYEEEERQRGNFPDRFSGHQFPNYSSELNVNALLLGDSALYLCASSLFGEEETQYFGPGTRLLVL.